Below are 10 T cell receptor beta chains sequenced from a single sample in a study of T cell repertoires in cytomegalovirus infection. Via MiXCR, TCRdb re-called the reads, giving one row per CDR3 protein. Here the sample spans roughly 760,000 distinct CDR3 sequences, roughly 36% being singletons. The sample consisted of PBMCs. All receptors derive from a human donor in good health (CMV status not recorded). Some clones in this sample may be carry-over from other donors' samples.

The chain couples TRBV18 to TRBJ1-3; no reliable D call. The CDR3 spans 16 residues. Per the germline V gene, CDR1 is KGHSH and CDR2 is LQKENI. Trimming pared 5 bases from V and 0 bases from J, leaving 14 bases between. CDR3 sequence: CASSATAKGSGNTIYF. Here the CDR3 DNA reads TGTGCCAGCTCAGCCACAGCGAAGGGCTCTGGAAACACCATATATTTT.

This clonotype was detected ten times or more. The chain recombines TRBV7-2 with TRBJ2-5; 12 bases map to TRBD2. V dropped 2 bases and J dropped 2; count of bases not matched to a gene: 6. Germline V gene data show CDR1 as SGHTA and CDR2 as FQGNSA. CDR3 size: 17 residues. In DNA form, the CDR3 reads TGTGCCAGCAGCTTACTGCTAGCGGGAGGGAGTCAAGAGACCCAGTACTTC. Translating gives CASSLLLAGGSQETQYF.

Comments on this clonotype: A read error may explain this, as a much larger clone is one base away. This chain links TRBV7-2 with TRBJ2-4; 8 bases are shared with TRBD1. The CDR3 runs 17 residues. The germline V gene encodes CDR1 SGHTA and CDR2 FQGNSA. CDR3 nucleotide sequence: TGTGCCAGCAGCTTTTCACAGGGGGGTCTGGACAAAAACATTCTGTACTTC. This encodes CASSFSQGGLDKNILYF.

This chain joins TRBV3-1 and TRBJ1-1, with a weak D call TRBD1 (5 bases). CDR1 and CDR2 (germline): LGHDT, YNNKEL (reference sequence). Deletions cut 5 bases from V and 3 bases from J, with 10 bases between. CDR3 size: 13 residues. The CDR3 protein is CASSTGADTEAFF. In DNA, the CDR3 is TGTGCCAGCAGCACCGGGGCGGACACTGAAGCTTTCTTT.

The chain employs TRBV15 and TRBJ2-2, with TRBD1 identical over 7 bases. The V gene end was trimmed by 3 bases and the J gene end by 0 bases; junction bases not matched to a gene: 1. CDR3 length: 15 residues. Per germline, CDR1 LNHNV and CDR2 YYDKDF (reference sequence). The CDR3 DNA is TGTGCCACCAGCAGGGACAGGCCGAACACCGGGGAGCTGTTTTTT. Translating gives CATSRDRPNTGELFF. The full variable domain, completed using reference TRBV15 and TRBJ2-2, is DAMVIQNPRYQVTQFGKPVTLSCSQTLNHNVMYWYQQKSSQAPKLLFHYYDKDFNNEADTPDNFQSRRPNTSFCFLDIRSPGLGDTAMYLCATSRDRPNTGELFFGEGSRLTVL.

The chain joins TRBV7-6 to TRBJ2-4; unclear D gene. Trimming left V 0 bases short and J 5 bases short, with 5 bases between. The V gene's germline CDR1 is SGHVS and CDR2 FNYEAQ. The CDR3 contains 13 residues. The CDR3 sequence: CASSLAPENIQYF. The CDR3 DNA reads TGTGCCAGCAGCTTAGCACCAGAAAACATTCAGTACTTC.

The CDR3 loop is CATTGSGRNTEAFF. The CDR3 DNA reads TGTGCCACGACAGGATCCGGGAGGAACACTGAAGCTTTCTTT. The chain combines TRBV15 with TRBJ1-1; D may be TRBD1 (6 bases). CDR1 is LNHNV and CDR2 is YYDKDF in the germline V gene (reference sequence). The CDR3 has 14 residues. Trimming stripped 9 bases from V and 1 base from J, with 15 bases between. The variable domain in full, with the rest retrieved from reference TRBV15 and TRBJ1-1, is DAMVIQNPRYQVTQFGKPVTLSCSQTLNHNVMYWYQQKSSQAPKLLFHYYDKDFNNEADTPDNFQSRRPNTSFCFLDIRSPGLGDTAMYLCATTGSGRNTEAFFGQGTRLTVV.

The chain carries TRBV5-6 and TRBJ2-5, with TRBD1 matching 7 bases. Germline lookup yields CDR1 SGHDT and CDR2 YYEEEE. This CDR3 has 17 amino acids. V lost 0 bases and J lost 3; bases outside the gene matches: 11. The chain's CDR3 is CASSLVTGQRNEETQYF. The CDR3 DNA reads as TGTGCCAGCAGCTTGGTGACGGGACAGAGGAATGAAGAGACCCAGTACTTC.

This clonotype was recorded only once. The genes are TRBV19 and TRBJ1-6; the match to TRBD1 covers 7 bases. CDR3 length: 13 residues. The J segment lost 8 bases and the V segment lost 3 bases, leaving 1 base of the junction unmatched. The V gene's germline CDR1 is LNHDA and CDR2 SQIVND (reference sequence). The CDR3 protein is CASSIQGDSPLHF. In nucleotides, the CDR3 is TGTGCCAGTAGTATCCAGGGGGATTCACCCCTCCACTTT.

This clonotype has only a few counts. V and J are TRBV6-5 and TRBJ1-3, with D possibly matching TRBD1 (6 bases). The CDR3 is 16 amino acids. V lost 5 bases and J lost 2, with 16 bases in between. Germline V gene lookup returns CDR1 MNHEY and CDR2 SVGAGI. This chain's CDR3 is CASSRRTVAAGNTIYF. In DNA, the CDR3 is TGTGCCAGCAGTCGACGGACAGTGGCCGCTGGAAACACCATATATTTT.